This T cell receptor (beta chain) emerged from a study of T cell repertoires in cytomegalovirus infection. Study in general: In the study, CMV epitopes included recently identified HLA-C-restricted and well-studied HLA-B-restricted ones.

MiXCR, run by TCRdb on the reads, gives a single entry per CDR3 protein. In the table there are approximately 730,000 distinct CDR3 sequences, just under 30% of which are singletons. Notes on this clonotype: Antigen unknown.

Study-wide results and limits: Identification of carriers of CMV plus the relevant HLA was achieved through cumulative public TCR beta family frequency. The ex vivo response showed dominance by HLA-C-restricted CMV-specific TCR beta clonotypes.

Germline loops: CDR1 MNHEY, CDR2 SVGAGI. The CDR3 is 15 amino acids. The ends lost 5 bases at V and 3 bases at J; junction bases unmatched: 2. The chain joins TRBV6-5 to TRBJ2-5; TRBD2 matches 14 bases. The receptor's source is a human donor in good health (CMV status not recorded). Some clones in this sample may be carry-over from other donors' samples. The material sequenced was cultured CD8+ T cells from PBMCs, taken from culture after CMV antigen stimulation. CDR3 residues: CASSGTSGGEETQYF. CDR3 coding DNA: TGTGCCAGCAGTGGGACTAGCGGGGGCGAAGAGACCCAGTACTTC.